The clone carrying this TCR beta chain was found once. Regions amplified from RNA transcripts were the TCR beta CDR3 regions. First-round RT-PCR of the TCR CDR3 relied on the HTBI primer set. TCRdb re-derived calls from the multiplex PCR reads in MiXCR, one entry per CDR3 protein. The table includes more than 55,000 distinct CDR3 sequences, 53% detected once. The entry originates in a study of T cells in Graves' hyperthyroidism and ophthalmopathy. Whole-study context: Before treatment of any kind, peripheral blood was taken at initial diagnosis.

Under 3 months was the duration of disease in ophthalmopathy patients, who also had a Clinical Activity Score of at least 3 and a NOSPECS grade of at least 4. Uncontrolled infection, other autoimmune disease, pregnancy or lactation disqualified patients from enrolment. The diagnostic basis comprised clinical symptoms, serum thyroxine and TRAb, thyroid ultrasound and orbital computed tomography. Germline CDR1 reads SGHDN; CDR2 reads FVKESK. The CDR3 is 18 amino acids. Unmatched junction bases numbered 13, after V lost 6 bases and J lost 0 bases. The source of this sequence is a woman aged 55 to 70 with Graves' ophthalmopathy. The chain uses TRBV14 and TRBJ1-2; 10 bases align to TRBD1. Material: blood. Here the CDR3 reads CASRLSGTGARANYGYTF. The CDR3 coding sequence is TGTGCCAGCAGGCTATCCGGGACAGGGGCTAGAGCTAACTATGGCTACACCTTC.